This TCR beta chain was captured in a study of blood T cell repertoires in COVID-19. Enrolled through a virtual design, the participants were between roughly 18 and 100 years of age and came from under 30 US areas. Only in-frame clones appear in the TCRdb table, and some are missing; sequencing was by immunoSEQ multiplex PCR. Altogether about 240,000 clones are present, more than 75% being singletons, with the ten largest covering 3.3%. CDR1 and CDR2 (germline): MNHEY, SVGAGI. The trim removed 8 bases at V and 2 bases at J, leaving 8 bases unmatched. The CDR3 is made up of 14 amino acids. The sequence was collected from a woman aged 40-49 years with acute COVID-19. The sequenced sample consisted of PBMCs or T cells enriched from blood (not recorded which). The chain joins TRBV6-5 to TRBJ2-7, with 8 bases fitting TRBD1. The CDR3: CASFRGQGTYEQYF. The DNA of the CDR3 is TGTGCCAGCTTTCGAGGACAGGGAACCTACGAGCAGTACTTC.